The clone carrying this T cell receptor (beta chain) was detected a few times. The sample comes from a study of T-cell reconstitution after alpha-beta-depleted transplantation in children. Library preparation (for TCRbeta) was performed with unique molecular identifiers. TCRdb itself ran the PCR reads through MiXCR, one entry per CDR3 protein. The table shows a few hundred thousand distinct CDR3 sequences, with roughly 10% occurring only once. There are 15 residues in the CDR3. Germline V gene sequence: CDR1 SEHNR, CDR2 FQNEAQ (reference sequence). V trimming: 11 bases; J trimming: 4 bases; junction bases outside the gene matches: 13.

This chain joins TRBV7-9 and TRBJ2-3, with 9 bases aligning to TRBD2. This sequence originates from a human donor who donated a stem cell graft to a child with acute myeloid leukemia. Sequencing used PBMCs from the stem cell graft donor, obtained from the stem cell graft. CDR3 loop: CACAASGGLADTQYF. The CDR3 coding sequence is TGTGCCTGCGCGGCGAGCGGGGGGCTGGCAGATACGCAGTATTTT.